Listed below are T cell receptor beta chains from one sample, sequenced in a study of blood T cell repertoires in COVID-19. The data were produced by immunoSEQ multiplex PCR, yet TCRdb's version contains in-frame clones alone and is incomplete. The sample lists 370,000 or so clones, 80% to 90% occurring once. The sample was PBMCs or T cells enriched from blood (not recorded which). All receptors come from a man aged 25-45 years who had recovered from COVID-19. The CDR3 runs from the conserved cysteine through the conserved F or W. The order of the fields is clone size, V gene, J gene, D gene, CDR3 DNA, CDR3 protein. D genes are given only for firm matches. The size entry is marked missing in some rows and otherwise reads once, few, many or a size class.

>once|TRBV5-1|TRBJ2-5|TRBD1
TGCGCCAGCACCATTACCTTCGGGACAGGGACAGAGACCCAGTACTTC
CASTITFGTGTETQYF
>NA|TRBV5-4|TRBJ1-5|NA
TGTGCCAGCAGCAACAGTGGGGGCAGGGCCGGCAATCAGCCCCAGCATTTT
CASSNSGGRAGNQPQHF
>NA|TRBV6-5|TRBJ1-5|NA
TGTGCCAGCAGTCCGGGAGGCCTTGGCAATCAGCCCCAGCATTTT
CASSPGGLGNQPQHF
>NA|TRBV7-3|TRBJ1-2|TRBD1
TGTGCCAGCAGCTTAACCCGACAGGGCGATGGCTACACCTTC
CASSLTRQGDGYTF
>NA|TRBV6-5|TRBJ2-1|NA
TGTGCCAGTTTACCAGGGGCAGGATACAATGAGCAGTTCTTC
CASLPGAGYNEQFF
>few|TRBV30|TRBJ1-4|NA
TGTGCCTGGAGTGCAGGGGTTAATGAAAAACTGTTTTTT
CAWSAGVNEKLFF
>NA|TRBV5-6|TRBJ2-7|TRBD1
TGTGCCAGCAGCGGACGGGACAGGGGGCTATGGGACTACGAGCAGTACTTC
CASSGRDRGLWDYEQYF
>NA|TRBV12-5|TRBJ2-3|TRBD1
TGTGCTAGTGGTTTGGTTACAGGGGGCGGAGGCACAGATACGCAGTATTTT
CASGLVTGGGGTDTQYF
>NA|TRBV5-6|TRBJ2-1|TRBD2
TGTGCCAGCAGCTCCACGACTAGCGGGGGGTATGAGCAGTTCTTC
CASSSTTSGGYEQFF
>once|TRBV7-2|TRBJ2-2|NA
TGTGCCAGCGGACTTACGAACACCGGGGAGCTGTTTTTT
CASGLTNTGELFF
>few|TRBV4-3|TRBJ2-2|NA
TGCGCCAGCAGCCAAGAGGAGCCCGGGGAGCTGTTTTTT
CASSQEEPGELFF
>NA|TRBV6-1|TRBJ2-3|NA
TGTGCCAGCAGTGAGAACCCTGACAGGAACACAGATACGCAGTATTTT
CASSENPDRNTDTQYF
>few|TRBV5-4|TRBJ2-1|NA
TGTGCCAGCAGCTCCTCCGGGGGCTCCTACAATGAGCAGTTCTTC
CASSSSGGSYNEQFF
>NA|TRBV6-5|TRBJ1-5|TRBD1
TGTGCCAGCAGTTTGGGACAGGGTCTTGGGCCCCAGCATTTT
CASSLGQGLGPQHF
>NA|TRBV4-1|TRBJ2-7|NA
TGCGCCAGCAGCCAGCGCGGAGAGGGCGAGCAGTACTTC
CASSQRGEGEQYF
>NA|TRBV5-1|TRBJ1-1|NA
TGCGCCAGCAGCTTGGCTGGGGGCGAGGGCAGGACTGAAGCTTTCTTT
CASSLAGGEGRTEAFF
>NA|TRBV3-1/TRBV3-2|TRBJ2-4|NA
TGTGCCAGCAGCCAAGAATTTTTTGGAGTTACAGCCAAAAACATTCAGTACTTC
CASSQEFFGVTAKNIQYF
>NA|TRBV6-5|TRBJ1-5|TRBD1
TGTGCCAGCAGAGAGAGGACAGGGGGAAACCAGCCCCAGCATTTT
CASRERTGGNQPQHF